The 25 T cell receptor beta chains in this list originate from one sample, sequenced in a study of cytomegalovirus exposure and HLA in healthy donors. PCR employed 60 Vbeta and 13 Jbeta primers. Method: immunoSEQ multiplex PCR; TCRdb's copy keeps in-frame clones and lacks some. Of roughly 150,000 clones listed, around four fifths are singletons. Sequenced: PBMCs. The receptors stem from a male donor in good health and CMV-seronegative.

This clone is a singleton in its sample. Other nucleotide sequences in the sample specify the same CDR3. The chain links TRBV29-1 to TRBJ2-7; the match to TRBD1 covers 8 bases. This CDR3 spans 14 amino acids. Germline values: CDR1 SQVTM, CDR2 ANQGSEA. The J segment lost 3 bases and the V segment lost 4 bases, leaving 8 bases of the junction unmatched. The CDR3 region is CSVAAGGRFYEQYF. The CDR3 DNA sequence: TGCAGCGTTGCCGCAGGGGGCAGGTTCTACGAGCAGTACTTC.

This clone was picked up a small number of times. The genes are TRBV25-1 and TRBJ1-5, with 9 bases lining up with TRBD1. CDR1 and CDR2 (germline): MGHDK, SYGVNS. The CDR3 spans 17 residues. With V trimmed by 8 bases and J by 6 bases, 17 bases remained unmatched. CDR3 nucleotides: TGTGCCAGCTCCGAGGACAGGGGATTGCTCGTGGGTCAGCCCCAGCATTTT. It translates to CASSEDRGLLVGQPQHF.

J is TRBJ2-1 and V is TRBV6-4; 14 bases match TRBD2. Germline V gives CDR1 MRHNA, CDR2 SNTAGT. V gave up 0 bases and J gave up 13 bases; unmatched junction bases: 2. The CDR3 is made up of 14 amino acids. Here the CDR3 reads CASSDSGLAGAQFF. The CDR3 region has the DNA TGTGCCAGCAGTGACTCGGGACTAGCGGGGGCCCAGTTCTTC.

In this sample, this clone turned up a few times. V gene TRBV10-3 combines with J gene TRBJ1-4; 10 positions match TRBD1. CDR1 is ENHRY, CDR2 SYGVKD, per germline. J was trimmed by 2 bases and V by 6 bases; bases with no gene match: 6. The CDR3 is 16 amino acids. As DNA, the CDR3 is TGTGCCATCAGCGGAGGGACAGGGGTCACTAATGAAAAACTGTTTTTT. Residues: CAISGGTGVTNEKLFF.

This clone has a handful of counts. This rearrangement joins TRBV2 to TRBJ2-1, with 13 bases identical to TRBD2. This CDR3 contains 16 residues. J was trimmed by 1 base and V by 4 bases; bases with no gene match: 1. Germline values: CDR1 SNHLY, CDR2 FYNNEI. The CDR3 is CASSGLAGGSYNEQFF. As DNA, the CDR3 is TGTGCCAGCAGTGGACTAGCGGGGGGTTCCTACAATGAGCAGTTCTTC.

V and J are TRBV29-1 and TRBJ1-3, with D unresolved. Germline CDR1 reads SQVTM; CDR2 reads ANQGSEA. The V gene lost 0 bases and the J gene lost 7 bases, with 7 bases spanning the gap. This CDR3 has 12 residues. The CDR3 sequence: CSVEETPNTIYF. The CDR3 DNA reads TGCAGCGTTGAAGAAACTCCCAACACCATATATTTT.

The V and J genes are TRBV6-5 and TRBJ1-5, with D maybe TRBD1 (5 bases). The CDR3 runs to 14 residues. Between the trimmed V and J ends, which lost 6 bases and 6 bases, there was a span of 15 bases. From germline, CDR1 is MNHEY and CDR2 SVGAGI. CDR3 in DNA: TGTGCCAGCAGCCTAACAGGATCCGCTCAGCCCCAGCATTTT. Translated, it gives CASSLTGSAQPQHF.

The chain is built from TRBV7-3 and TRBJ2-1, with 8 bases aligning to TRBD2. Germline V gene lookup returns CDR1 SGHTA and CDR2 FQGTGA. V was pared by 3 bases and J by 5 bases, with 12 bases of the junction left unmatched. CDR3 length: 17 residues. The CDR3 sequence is CASSFIGGRYAHNEQFF. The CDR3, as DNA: TGTGCCAGCAGCTTCATAGGCGGGAGGTACGCACACAATGAGCAGTTCTTC.

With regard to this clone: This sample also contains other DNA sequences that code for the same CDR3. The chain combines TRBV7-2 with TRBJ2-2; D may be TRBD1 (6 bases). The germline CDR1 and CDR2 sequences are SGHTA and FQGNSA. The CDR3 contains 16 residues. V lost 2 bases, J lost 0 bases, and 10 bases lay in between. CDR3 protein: CASSLIPGANTGELFF. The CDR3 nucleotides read TGTGCCAGCAGCTTAATCCCAGGGGCGAACACCGGGGAGCTGTTTTTT.

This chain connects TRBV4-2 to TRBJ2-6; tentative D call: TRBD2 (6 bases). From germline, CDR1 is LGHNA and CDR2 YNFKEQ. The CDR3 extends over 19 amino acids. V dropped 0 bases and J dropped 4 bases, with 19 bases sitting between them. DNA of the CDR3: TGTGCCAGCAGCCAAGACGGGGGAGGACGCCGGTGGGGGGCCAACGTCCTGACTTTC. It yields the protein CASSQDGGGRRWGANVLTF.

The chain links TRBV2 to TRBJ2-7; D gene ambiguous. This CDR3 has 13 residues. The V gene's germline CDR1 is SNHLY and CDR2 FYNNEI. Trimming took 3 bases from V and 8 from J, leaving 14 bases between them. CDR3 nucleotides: TGTGCCAGCAGTGATCCCGTCGGTTATAAGCAGTACTTC. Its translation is CASSDPVGYKQYF.

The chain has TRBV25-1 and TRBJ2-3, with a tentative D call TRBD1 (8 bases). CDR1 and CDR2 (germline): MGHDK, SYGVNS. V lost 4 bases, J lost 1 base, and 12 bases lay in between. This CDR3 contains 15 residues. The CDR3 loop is CASSGGGQGTDTQYF. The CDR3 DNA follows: TGTGCCAGCAGTGGGGGGGGACAGGGCACAGATACGCAGTATTTT. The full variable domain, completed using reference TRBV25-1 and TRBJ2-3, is EADIYQTPRYLVIGTGKKITLECSQTMGHDKMYWYQQDPGMELHLIHYSYGVNSTEKGDLSSESTVSRIRTEHFPLTLESARPSHTSQYLCASSGGGQGTDTQYFGPGTRLTVL.

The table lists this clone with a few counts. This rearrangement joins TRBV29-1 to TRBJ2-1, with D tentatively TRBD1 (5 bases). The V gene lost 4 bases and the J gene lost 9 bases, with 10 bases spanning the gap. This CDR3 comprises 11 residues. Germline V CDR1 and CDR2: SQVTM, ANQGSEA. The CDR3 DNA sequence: TGCAGCGTTGGAAGGGGCGTTGAGCAGTTCTTC. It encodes CSVGRGVEQFF.

Written as DNA, the CDR3 is TGCAGCGTTGCCGGGAACGAGCAGTACTTC. Its translation: CSVAGNEQYF. V gene TRBV29-1 combines with J gene TRBJ2-7, with D tentatively TRBD2 (5 bases). Germline V gene lookup returns CDR1 SQVTM and CDR2 ANQGSEA. The ends were cut back, 4 bases at V and 5 bases at J, with 6 bases in the middle. The CDR3 has 10 residues.

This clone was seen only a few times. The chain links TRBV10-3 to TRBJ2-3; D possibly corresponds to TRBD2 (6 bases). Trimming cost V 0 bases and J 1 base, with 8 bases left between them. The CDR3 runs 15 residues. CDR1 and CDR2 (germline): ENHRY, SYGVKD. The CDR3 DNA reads TGTGCCATCAGTGAGTCGCGGGACCGCACAGATACGCAGTATTTT. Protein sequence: CAISESRDRTDTQYF.

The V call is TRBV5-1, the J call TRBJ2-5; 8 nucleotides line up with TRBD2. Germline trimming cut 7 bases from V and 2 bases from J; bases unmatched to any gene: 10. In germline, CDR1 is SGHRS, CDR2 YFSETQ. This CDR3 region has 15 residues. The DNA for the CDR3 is TGCGCCAGCCAAAAGCGGGGGAGCCAACAAGAGACCCAGTACTTC. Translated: CASQKRGSQQETQYF.

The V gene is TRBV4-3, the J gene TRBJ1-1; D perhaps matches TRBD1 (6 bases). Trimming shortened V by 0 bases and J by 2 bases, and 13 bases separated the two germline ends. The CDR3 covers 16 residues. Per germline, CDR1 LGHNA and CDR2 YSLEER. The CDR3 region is CASSQDADRTNTEAFF. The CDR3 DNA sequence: TGCGCCAGCAGCCAAGATGCGGACAGAACAAACACTGAAGCTTTCTTT.

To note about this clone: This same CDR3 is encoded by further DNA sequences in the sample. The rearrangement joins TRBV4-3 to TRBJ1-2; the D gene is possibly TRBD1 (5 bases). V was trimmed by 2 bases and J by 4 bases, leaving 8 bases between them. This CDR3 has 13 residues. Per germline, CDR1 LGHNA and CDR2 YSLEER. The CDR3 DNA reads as TGCGCCAGCAGCCAATCAGGGATCTATGGCTACACCTTC. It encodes CASSQSGIYGYTF.

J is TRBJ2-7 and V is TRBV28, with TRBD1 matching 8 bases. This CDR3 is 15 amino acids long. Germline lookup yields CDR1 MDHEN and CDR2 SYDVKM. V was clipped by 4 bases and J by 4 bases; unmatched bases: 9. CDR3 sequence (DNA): TGTGCCAGCAGTTCACCCGGACAGGGTACGTACGAGCAGTACTTC. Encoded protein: CASSSPGQGTYEQYF.

The CDR3 here is CATRGGAYGYTF. The CDR3 DNA follows: TGTGCCACCCGGGGGGGTGCCTATGGCTACACCTTC. The V gene is TRBV27, the J gene TRBJ1-2, with D possibly TRBD1 on 5 matching bases. The CDR3 totals 12 residues. Trimming took 10 bases from V and 4 from J, leaving 13 bases between them. Per germline, CDR1 MNHEY and CDR2 SMNVEV (reference sequence).

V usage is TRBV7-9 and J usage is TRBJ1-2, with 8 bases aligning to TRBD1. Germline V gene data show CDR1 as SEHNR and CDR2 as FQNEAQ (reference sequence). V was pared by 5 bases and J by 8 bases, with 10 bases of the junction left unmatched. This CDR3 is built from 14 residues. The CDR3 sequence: CASSRGQGIDGYTF. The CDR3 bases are TGTGCCAGCAGCCGCGGACAGGGTATAGACGGCTACACCTTC. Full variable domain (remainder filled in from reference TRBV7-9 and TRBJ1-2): DTGVSQNPRHKITKRGQNVTFRCDPISEHNRLYWYRQTLGQGPEFLTYFQNEAQLEKSRLLSDRFSAERPKGSFSTLEIQRTEQGDSAMYLCASSRGQGIDGYTFGSGTRLTVV.

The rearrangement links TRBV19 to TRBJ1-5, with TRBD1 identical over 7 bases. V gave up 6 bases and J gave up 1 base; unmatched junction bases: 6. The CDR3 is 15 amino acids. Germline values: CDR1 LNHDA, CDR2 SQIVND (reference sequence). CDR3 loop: CASRPGGTSNQPQHF. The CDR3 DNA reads TGTGCCAGTAGGCCAGGGGGGACGAGCAATCAGCCCCAGCATTTT.

The CDR3 loop reads CASSLGTGATGELFF. The CDR3 nucleotides read TGTGCCAGCAGCTTAGGTACAGGGGCGACCGGGGAGCTGTTTTTT. The rearrangement uses TRBV7-2 and TRBJ2-2; 7 bases are a match to TRBD1. The CDR3 totals 15 residues. V shed 1 base, J shed 5 bases, and the junction held 4 bases outside the gene matches. Germline CDR1 and CDR2: SGHTA and FQGNSA.

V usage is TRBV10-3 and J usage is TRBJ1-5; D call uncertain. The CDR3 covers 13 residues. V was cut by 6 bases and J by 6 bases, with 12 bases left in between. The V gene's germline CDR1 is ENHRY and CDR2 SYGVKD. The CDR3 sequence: CAISAGTFQPQHF. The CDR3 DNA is TGTGCCATCAGCGCGGGAACTTTTCAGCCCCAGCATTTT.

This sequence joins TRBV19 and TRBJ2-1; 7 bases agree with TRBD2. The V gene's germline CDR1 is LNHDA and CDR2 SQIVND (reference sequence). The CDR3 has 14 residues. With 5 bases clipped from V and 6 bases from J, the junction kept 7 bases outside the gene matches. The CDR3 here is CASSWSSSGNEQFF. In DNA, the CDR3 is TGTGCCAGTAGTTGGTCCTCTAGCGGCAATGAGCAGTTCTTC. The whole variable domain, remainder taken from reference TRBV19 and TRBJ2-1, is DGGITQSPKYLFRKEGQNVTLSCEQNLNHDAMYWYRQDPGQGLRLIYYSQIVNDFQKGDIAEGYSVSREKKESFPLTVTSAQKNPTAFYLCASSWSSSGNEQFFGPGTRLTVL.